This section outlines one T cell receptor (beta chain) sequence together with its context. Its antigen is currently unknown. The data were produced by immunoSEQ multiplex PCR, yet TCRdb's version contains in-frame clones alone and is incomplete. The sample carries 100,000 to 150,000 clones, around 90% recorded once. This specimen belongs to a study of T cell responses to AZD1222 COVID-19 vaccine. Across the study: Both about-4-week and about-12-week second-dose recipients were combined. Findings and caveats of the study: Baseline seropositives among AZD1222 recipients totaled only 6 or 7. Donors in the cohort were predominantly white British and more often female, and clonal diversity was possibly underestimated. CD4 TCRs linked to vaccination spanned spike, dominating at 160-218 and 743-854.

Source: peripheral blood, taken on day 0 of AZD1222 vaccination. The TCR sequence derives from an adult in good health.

The CDR3 DNA is TGTGCCAGCAAGCGGGAGGGGGCGGAGGTAGACTATGGCTACACCTTC. It specifies CASKREGAEVDYGYTF. The chain has TRBV27 and TRBJ1-2; 7 nucleotides agree with TRBD1. Germline V lookup: CDR1 MNHEY, CDR2 SMNVEV (reference sequence). V gave up 7 bases and J gave up 3 bases; unmatched junction bases: 14. This CDR3 region has 16 residues.